This T cell receptor (beta chain) derives from a study of T cell responses to AZD1222 COVID-19 vaccine. The protocol was immunoSEQ multiplex PCR, while the TCRdb copy is restricted to in-frame clones and leaves out a portion. The table records approximately 88,000 clones, about 91% of them present only once. V shed 3 bases and J shed 4 bases, with 7 bases lying between them. From germline, CDR1 is ENHRY and CDR2 SYGVKD. There are 12 residues in the CDR3. Sequencing was performed on peripheral blood, taken on day 0 of AZD1222 vaccination. V is TRBV10-3 and J is TRBJ2-7, with D uncertain. This TCR derives from an adult in good health. The CDR3 DNA reads TGTGCCATCAGTGATGGAGAGTACGAGCAGTACTTC. Its protein is CAISDGEYEQYF.